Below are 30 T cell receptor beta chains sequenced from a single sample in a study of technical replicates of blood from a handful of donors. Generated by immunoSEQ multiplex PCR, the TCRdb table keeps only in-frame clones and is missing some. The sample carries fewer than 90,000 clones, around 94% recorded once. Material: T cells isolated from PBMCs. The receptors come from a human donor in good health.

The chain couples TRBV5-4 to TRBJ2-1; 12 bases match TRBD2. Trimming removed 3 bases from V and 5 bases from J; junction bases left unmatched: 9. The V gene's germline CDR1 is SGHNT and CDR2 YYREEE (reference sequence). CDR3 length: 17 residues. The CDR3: CASSWNWGLAGNNEQFF. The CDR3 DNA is TGTGCCAGCAGCTGGAATTGGGGACTAGCGGGCAACAATGAGCAGTTCTTC.

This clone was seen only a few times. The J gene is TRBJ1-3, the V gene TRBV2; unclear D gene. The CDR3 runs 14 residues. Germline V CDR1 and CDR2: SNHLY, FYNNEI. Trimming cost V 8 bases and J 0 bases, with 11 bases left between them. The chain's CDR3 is CASDRYSSGNTIYF. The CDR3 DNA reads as TGTGCCAGCGACCGATACAGCTCTGGAAACACCATATATTTT.

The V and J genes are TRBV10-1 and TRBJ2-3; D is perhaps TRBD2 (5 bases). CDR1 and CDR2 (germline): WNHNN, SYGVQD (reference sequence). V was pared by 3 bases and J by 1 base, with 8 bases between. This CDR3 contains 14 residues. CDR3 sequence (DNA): TGCGCCAGCAGTGATTTGGGAGGCACAGATACGCAGTATTTT. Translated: CASSDLGGTDTQYF.

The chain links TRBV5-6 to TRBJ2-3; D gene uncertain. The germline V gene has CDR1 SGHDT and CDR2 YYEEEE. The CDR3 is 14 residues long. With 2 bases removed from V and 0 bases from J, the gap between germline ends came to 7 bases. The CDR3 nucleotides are TGTGCCAGCAGCTTCCCCCAGAGCACAGATACGCAGTATTTT. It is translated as CASSFPQSTDTQYF.

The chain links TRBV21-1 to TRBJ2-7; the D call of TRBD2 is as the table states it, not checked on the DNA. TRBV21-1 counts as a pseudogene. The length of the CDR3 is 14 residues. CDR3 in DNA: TGTGCCAGCAGCGACAATAGCGGCTCCTACGAGCAGTACTTC. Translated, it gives CASSDNSGSYEQYF.

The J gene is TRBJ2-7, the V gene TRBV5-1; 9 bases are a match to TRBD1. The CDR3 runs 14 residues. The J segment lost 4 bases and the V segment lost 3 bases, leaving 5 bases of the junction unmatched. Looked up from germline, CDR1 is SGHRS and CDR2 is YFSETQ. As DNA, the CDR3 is TGCGCCAGCAGCTCACCGGGACAGGGTTACGAGCAGTACTTC. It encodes CASSSPGQGYEQYF.

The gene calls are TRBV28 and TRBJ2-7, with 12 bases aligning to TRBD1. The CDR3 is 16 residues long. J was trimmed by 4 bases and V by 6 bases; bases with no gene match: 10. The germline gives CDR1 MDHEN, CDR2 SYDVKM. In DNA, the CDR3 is TGTGCCAGCAGCCTTCTCGGGACAGGGGGCTCTTACGAGCAGTACTTC. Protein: CASSLLGTGGSYEQYF.

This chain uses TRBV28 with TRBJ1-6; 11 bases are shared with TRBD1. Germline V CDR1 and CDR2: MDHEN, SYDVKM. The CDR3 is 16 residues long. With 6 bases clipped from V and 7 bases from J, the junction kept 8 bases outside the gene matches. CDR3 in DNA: TGTGCCAGCAGACCTTGGACAGGGGGCGCGAATTCACCCCTCCACTTT. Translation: CASRPWTGGANSPLHF.

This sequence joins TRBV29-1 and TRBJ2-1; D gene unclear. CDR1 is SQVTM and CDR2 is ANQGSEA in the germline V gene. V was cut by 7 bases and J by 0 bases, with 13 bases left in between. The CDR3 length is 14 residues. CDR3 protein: CSGYGERSYNEQFF. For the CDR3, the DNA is TGCAGCGGTTACGGAGAGCGCTCCTACAATGAGCAGTTCTTC.

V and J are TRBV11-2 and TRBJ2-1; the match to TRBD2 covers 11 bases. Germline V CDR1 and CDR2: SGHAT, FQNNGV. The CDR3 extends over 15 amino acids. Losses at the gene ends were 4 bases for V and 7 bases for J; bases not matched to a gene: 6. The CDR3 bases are TGTGCCAGCAGCTCCATAGCGGGGGGGCCAAATGAGCAGTTCTTC. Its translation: CASSSIAGGPNEQFF.

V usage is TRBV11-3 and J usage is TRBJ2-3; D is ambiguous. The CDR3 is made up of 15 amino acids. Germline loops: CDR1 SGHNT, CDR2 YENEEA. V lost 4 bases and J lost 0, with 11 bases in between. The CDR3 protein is CASSYMEPSTDTQYF. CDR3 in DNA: TGTGCCAGCAGCTACATGGAGCCTAGCACAGATACGCAGTATTTT.

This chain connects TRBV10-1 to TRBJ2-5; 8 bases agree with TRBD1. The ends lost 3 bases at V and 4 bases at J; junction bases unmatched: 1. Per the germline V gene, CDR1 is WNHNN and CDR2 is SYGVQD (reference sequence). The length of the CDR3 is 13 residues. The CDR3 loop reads CASSDRGRETQYF. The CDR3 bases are TGCGCCAGCAGTGACAGGGGGCGAGAGACCCAGTACTTC.

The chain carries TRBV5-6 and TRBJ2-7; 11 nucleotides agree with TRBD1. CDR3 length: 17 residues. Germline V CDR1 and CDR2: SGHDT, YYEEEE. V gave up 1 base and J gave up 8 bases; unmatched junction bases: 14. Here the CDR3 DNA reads TGTGCCAGCAGCTTGTCTCGGCTCCGGACAGGGGGCACCAAGCAGTACTTC. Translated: CASSLSRLRTGGTKQYF.

CDR3 sequence reads: CASSSGGRTGELFF. The CDR3 region has the DNA TGTGCCAGTAGTAGTGGCGGGAGAACCGGGGAGCTGTTTTTT. The chain carries TRBV19 and TRBJ2-2, with 7 bases fitting TRBD2. Germline CDR1 is LNHDA and CDR2 is SQIVND (reference sequence). V lost 4 bases to trimming and J lost 5 bases; unmatched junction nucleotides: 4. There are 14 residues in the CDR3.

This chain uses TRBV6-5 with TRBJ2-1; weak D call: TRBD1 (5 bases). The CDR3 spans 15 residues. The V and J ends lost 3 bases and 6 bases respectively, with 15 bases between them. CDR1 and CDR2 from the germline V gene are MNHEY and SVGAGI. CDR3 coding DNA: TGTGCCAGCAGTTATTTTAGGGGCTCGGGCAATGAGCAGTTCTTC. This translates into CASSYFRGSGNEQFF.

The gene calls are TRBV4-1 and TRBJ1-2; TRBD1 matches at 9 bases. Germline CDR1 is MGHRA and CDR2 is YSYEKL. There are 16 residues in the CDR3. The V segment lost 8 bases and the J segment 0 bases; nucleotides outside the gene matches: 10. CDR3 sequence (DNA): TGCGCCAGCGGGAACCGGGACAGGGAAGCTAACTATGGCTACACCTTC. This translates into CASGNRDREANYGYTF.

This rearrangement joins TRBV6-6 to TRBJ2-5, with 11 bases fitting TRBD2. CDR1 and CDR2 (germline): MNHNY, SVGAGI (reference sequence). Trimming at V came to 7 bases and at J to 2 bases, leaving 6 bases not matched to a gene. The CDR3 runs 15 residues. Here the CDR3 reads CASTLAGGLQETQYF. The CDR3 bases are TGTGCCAGCACCCTAGCGGGGGGTTTACAAGAGACCCAGTACTTC.

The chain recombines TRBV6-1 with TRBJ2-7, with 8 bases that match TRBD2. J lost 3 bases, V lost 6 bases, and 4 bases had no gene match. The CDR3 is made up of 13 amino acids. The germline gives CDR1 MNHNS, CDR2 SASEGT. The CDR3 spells CASSTGLVYEQYF. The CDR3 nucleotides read TGTGCCAGCAGCACGGGACTAGTCTACGAGCAGTACTTC.

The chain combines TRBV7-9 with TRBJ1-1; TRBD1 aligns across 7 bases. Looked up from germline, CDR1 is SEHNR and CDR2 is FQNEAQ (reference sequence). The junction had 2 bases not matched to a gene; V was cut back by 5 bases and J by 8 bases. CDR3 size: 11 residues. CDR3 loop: CASSPTGEAFF. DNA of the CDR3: TGTGCCAGCAGCCCGACAGGGGAAGCTTTCTTT.

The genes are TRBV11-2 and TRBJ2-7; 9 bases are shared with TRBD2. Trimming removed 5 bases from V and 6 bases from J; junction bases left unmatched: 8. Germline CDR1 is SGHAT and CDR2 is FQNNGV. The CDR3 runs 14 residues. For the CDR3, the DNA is TGTGCCAGCAGCCTTAGCGGGAGCTCGGTCGAGCAGTACTTC. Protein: CASSLSGSSVEQYF.

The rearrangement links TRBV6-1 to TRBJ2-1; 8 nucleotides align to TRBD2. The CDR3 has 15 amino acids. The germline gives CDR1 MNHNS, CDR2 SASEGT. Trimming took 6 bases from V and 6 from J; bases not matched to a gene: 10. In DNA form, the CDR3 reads TGTGCCAGCAGCAAAATGGCGGGGGGCGGCAATGAGCAGTTCTTC. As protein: CASSKMAGGGNEQFF.

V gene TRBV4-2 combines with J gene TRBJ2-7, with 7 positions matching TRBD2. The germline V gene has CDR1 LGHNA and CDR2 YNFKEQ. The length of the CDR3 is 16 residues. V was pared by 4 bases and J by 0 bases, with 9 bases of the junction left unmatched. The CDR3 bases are TGTGCCAGCAGCCTCTCGGGACTACAGAGCTCCTACGAGCAGTACTTC. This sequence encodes CASSLSGLQSSYEQYF.

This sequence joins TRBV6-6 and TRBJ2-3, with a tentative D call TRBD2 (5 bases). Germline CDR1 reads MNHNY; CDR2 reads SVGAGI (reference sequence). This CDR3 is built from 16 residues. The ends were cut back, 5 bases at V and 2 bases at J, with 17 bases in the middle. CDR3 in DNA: TGTGCCAGCAGTCCAAGGCCGAGCGGTAACACAGATACGCAGTATTTT. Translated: CASSPRPSGNTDTQYF.

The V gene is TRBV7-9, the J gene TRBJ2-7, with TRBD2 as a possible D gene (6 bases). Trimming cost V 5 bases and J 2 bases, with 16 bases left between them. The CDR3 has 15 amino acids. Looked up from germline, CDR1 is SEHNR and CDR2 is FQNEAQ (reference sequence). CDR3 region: CASSEGTGDTYEQYF. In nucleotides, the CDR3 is TGTGCCAGCAGCGAAGGGACGGGGGATACCTACGAGCAGTACTTC.

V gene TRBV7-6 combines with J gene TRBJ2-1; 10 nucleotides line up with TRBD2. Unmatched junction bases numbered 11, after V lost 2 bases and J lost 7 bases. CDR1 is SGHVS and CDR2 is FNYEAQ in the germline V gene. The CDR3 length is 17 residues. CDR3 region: CASSLQASGSFFNEQFF. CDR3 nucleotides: TGTGCCAGCAGCTTACAGGCTAGCGGGAGTTTCTTTAATGAGCAGTTCTTC.

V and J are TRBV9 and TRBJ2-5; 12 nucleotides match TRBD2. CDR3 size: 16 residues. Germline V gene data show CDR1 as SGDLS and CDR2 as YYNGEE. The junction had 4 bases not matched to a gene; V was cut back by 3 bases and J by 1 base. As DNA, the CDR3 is TGTGCCAGCAGCGCGGGACTAGCGGGCTTCCAAGAGACCCAGTACTTC. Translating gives CASSAGLAGFQETQYF. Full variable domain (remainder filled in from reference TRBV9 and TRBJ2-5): DSGVTQTPKHLITATGQRVTLRCSPRSGDLSVYWYQQSLDQGLQFLIQYYNGEERAKGNILERFSAQQFPDLHSELNLSSLELGDSALYFCASSAGLAGFQETQYFGPGTRLLVL.

The CDR3 sequence is CASSLVVGGGYGELFF. As DNA, the CDR3 is TGTGCCAGCAGCTTAGTTGTTGGGGGGGGATACGGGGAGCTGTTTTTT. The V and J genes are TRBV11-2 and TRBJ2-2; 7 positions agree with TRBD2. The V segment lost 1 base and the J segment 7 bases; nucleotides outside the gene matches: 9. Germline CDR1 SGHAT, CDR2 FQNNGV. The CDR3 has 16 residues.

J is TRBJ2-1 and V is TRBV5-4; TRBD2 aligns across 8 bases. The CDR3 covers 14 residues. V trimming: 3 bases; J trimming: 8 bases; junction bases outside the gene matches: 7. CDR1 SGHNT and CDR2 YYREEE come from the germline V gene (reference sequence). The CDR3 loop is CASSWGTRGDEQFF. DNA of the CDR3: TGTGCCAGCAGCTGGGGGACTAGGGGGGATGAGCAGTTCTTC.

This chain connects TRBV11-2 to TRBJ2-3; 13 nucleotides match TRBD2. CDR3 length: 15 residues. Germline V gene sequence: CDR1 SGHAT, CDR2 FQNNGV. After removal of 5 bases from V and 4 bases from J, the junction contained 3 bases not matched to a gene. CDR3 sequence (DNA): TGTGCCAGCAGCCCCACTAGCGGGGGGGCAGATACGCAGTATTTT. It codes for CASSPTSGGADTQYF. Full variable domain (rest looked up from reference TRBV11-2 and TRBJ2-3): EAGVAQSPRYKIIEKRQSVAFWCNPISGHATLYWYQQILGQGPKLLIQFQNNGVVDDSQLPKDRFSAERLKGVDSTLKIQPAKLEDSAVYLCASSPTSGGADTQYFGPGTRLTVL.

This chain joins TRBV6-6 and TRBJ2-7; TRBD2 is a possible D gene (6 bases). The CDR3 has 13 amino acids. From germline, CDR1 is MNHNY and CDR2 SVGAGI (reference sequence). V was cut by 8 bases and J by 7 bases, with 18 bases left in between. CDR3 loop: CASVGRPTGEQYF. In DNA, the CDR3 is TGTGCCAGCGTCGGGAGACCAACGGGGGAGCAGTACTTC.